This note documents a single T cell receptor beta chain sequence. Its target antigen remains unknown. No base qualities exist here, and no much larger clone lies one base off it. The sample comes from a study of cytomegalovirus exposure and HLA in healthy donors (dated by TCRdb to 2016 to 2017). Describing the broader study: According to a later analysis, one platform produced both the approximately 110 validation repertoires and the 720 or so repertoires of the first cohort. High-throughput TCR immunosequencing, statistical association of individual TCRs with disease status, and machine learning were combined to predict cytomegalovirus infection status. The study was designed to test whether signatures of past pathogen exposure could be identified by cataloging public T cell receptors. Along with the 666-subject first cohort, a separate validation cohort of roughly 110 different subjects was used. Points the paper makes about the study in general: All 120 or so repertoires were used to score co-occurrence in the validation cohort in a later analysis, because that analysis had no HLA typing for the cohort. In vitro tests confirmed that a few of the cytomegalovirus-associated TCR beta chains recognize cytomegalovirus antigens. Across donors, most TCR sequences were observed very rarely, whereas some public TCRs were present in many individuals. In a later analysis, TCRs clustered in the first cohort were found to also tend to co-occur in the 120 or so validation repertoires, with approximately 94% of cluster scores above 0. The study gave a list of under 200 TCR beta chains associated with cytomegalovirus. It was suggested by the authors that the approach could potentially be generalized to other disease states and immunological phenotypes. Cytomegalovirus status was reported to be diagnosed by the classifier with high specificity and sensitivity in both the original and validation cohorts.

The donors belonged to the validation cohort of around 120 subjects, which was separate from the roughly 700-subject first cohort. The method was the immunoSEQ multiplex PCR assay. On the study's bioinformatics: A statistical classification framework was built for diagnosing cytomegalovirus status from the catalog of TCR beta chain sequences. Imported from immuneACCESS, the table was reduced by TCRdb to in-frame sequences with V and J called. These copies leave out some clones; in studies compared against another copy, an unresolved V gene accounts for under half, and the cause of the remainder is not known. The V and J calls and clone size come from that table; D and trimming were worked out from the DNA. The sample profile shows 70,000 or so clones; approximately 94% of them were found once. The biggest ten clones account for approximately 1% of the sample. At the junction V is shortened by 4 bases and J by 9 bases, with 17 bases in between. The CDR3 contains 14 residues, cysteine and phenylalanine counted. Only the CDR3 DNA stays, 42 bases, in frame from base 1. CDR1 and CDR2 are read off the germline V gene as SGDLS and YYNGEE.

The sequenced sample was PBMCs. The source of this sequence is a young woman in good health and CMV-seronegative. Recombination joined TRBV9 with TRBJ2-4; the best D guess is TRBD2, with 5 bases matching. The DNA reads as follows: TGTGCCAGCAGCCCCCAGTCCCTGGGGAGCATTCAGTACTTC. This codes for CASSPQSLGSIQYF.